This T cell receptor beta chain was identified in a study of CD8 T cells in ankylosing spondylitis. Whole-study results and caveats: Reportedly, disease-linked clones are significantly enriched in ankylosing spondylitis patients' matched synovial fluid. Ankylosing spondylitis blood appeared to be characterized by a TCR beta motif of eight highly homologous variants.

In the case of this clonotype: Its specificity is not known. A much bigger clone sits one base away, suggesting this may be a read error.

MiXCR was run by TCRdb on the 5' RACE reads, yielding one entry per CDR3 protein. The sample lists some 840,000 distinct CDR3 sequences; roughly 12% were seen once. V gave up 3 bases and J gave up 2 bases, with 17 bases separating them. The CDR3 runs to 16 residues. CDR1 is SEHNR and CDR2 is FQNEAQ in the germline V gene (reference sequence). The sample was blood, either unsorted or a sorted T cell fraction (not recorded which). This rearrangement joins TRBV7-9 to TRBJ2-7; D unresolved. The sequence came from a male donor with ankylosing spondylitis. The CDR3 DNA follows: TGTGCCAGCAGCTTTTCCTGGCAGACCAGCCCCTACGAGCAGTACTTC. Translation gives CASSFSWQTSPYEQYF.